What follows are 20 T cell receptor beta chains derived from one specimen sequenced in a study of blood T cell repertoires in COVID-19. Some clones are missing from TCRdb's copy, which holds only in-frame ones; the method was immunoSEQ multiplex PCR. This table holds 300,000 to 350,000 clones, around 89% found once. The specimen was PBMCs or T cells enriched from blood (not recorded which). The receptors here all came from a woman aged 18-29 years with acute COVID-19.

V gene TRBV29-1 combines with J gene TRBJ2-7; D may be TRBD1 (6 bases). Germline CDR1 reads SQVTM; CDR2 reads ANQGSEA. The CDR3 runs 14 residues. CDR3 sequence reads: CSTKGGAPSYEQYF. In DNA form, the CDR3 reads TGCAGTACGAAAGGGGGAGCACCGTCCTACGAGCAGTACTTC.

This chain links TRBV7-2 with TRBJ2-7; TRBD2 agrees at 9 bases. This CDR3 spans 14 amino acids. V lost 4 bases and J lost 0; bases outside the gene matches: 1. Germline lookup yields CDR1 SGHTA and CDR2 FQGNSA. The CDR3, as DNA: TGTGCCAGCAGCTCTAGCGGGATCTCCTACGAGCAGTACTTC. Translated, it gives CASSSSGISYEQYF.

This rearrangement joins TRBV30 to TRBJ1-2; D gene uncertain. Looked up from germline, CDR1 is GTSNPN and CDR2 is SVGIG (reference sequence). The V end was cut by 6 bases, the J end by 0 bases, with 8 bases between. The CDR3 has 12 amino acids. CDR3: CACPTANYGYTF. The CDR3 DNA reads TGTGCCTGCCCAACAGCTAACTATGGCTACACCTTC.

This rearrangement joins TRBV24-1 to TRBJ1-2; 11 positions match TRBD1. Germline lookup yields CDR1 KGHDR and CDR2 SFDVKD. CDR3 size: 16 residues. V shed 5 bases and J 2 bases; nucleotides not matched to a gene: 6. CDR3 in amino acids: CATSGSGTGGNYGYTF. CDR3 nucleotides: TGTGCCACCAGTGGCTCGGGGACAGGGGGGAACTATGGCTACACCTTC.

The chain has TRBV5-1 and TRBJ1-1, with 7 bases identical to TRBD1. Per germline, CDR1 SGHRS and CDR2 YFSETQ. The CDR3 sequence is 17 residues long. V trimming: 0 bases; J trimming: 0 bases; junction bases outside the gene matches: 8. CDR3 loop: CASSLGQGGIMNTEAFF. The CDR3 bases are TGCGCCAGCAGCTTGGGGCAGGGGGGAATTATGAACACTGAAGCTTTCTTT.

This clone has only one observation. The chain has TRBV28 and TRBJ1-2; 10 bases line up with TRBD1. Germline assignment: CDR1 MDHEN and CDR2 SYDVKM. With 4 bases clipped from V and 2 bases from J, the junction kept 7 bases outside the gene matches. The CDR3 totals 16 residues. Here the CDR3 reads CASSSGVGQGNYGYTF. Written as DNA, the CDR3 is TGTGCCAGCAGTTCCGGCGTGGGACAGGGGAACTATGGCTACACCTTC.

The gene calls are TRBV6-1 and TRBJ1-5; D is perhaps TRBD1 (6 bases). This CDR3 is 14 amino acids long. Trimming took 2 bases from V and 6 from J, leaving 11 bases between them. Germline CDR1 MNHNS, CDR2 SASEGT. The CDR3 bases are TGTGCCAGCAGTGAACCAGGGGATCGTCAGCCCCAGCATTTT. Residues: CASSEPGDRQPQHF.

The J gene is TRBJ2-3, the V gene TRBV19; 7 bases are a match to TRBD1. V was clipped by 6 bases and J by 2 bases; unmatched bases: 8. The germline CDR1 and CDR2 sequences are LNHDA and SQIVND (reference sequence). This CDR3 region has 15 residues. CDR3 sequence reads: CASRVTGSITDTQYF. The DNA of the CDR3 is TGTGCCAGTAGGGTGACAGGGAGTATCACAGATACGCAGTATTTT.

This chain joins TRBV7-9 and TRBJ2-5, with 8 bases aligning to TRBD2. The CDR3 totals 15 residues. Germline values: CDR1 SEHNR, CDR2 FQNEAQ (reference sequence). Losses at the gene ends were 0 bases for V and 6 bases for J; bases not matched to a gene: 6. The CDR3 is CASSLATGRGKTQYF. The CDR3 DNA reads as TGTGCCAGCAGCTTAGCGACCGGGAGGGGTAAGACCCAGTACTTC.

The genes are TRBV28 and TRBJ2-2, with 10 nucleotides matching TRBD2. Germline V gene lookup returns CDR1 MDHEN and CDR2 SYDVKM. This CDR3 region has 13 residues. J gave up 5 bases and V 7 bases, and 1 base lay outside the gene matches. The CDR3 DNA sequence: TGTGCCAGCAAGGGACTAGCGACCGGGGAGCTGTTTTTT. Its protein product is CASKGLATGELFF.

The chain joins TRBV28 to TRBJ1-2; TRBD1 matches 11 bases. This CDR3 contains 16 residues. V lost 6 bases and J lost 4; bases outside the gene matches: 10. CDR1 MDHEN and CDR2 SYDVKM come from the germline V gene. The CDR3 is CASRPGQGVLSYGYTF. The CDR3 DNA sequence: TGTGCCAGCAGGCCGGGACAGGGGGTCTTGAGCTATGGCTACACCTTC.

This rearrangement joins TRBV7-3 to TRBJ2-7; TRBD1 matches at 7 bases. Germline CDR1 SGHTA, CDR2 FQGTGA. The ends lost 0 bases at V and 5 bases at J; junction bases unmatched: 7. This CDR3 has 15 residues. CDR3 nucleotide sequence: TGTGCCAGCAGCTTAACGGGGACAGCGTTCCACGAGCAGTACTTC. It encodes CASSLTGTAFHEQYF.

The chain links TRBV2 to TRBJ2-7; weak D call: TRBD2 (6 bases). Germline V lookup: CDR1 SNHLY, CDR2 FYNNEI. The ends were cut back, 8 bases at V and 2 bases at J, with 16 bases in the middle. This CDR3 is 14 amino acids long. The DNA for the CDR3 is TGTGCCAGCGTTCAATCTCGGGAGCCCTACGAGCAGTACTTC. Protein sequence: CASVQSREPYEQYF.

This chain joins TRBV5-6 and TRBJ1-2, with TRBD1 matching over 10 bases. The CDR3 covers 13 residues. Per the germline V gene, CDR1 is SGHDT and CDR2 is YYEEEE. J lost 4 bases, V lost 5 bases, and 2 bases had no gene match. The DNA for the CDR3 is TGTGCCAGCAGTGGGGACAGGGGCTATGGCTACACCTTC. This sequence encodes CASSGDRGYGYTF.

The genes are TRBV19 and TRBJ1-5; TRBD1 matches at 7 bases. After removal of 4 bases from V and 5 bases from J, the junction contained 11 bases not matched to a gene. This CDR3 comprises 16 residues. Per germline, CDR1 LNHDA and CDR2 SQIVND (reference sequence). Here the CDR3 reads CASSNFRDSKHQPQHF. The CDR3 nucleotides read TGTGCCAGTAGTAACTTCCGGGACAGTAAGCATCAGCCCCAGCATTTT.

The gene calls are TRBV12-3 or TRBV12-4 and TRBJ2-1; no definite D call. V gave up 5 bases and J gave up 2 bases, with 7 bases separating them. This CDR3 comprises 13 residues. The CDR3 here is CASSKVAYNEQFF. The CDR3 DNA reads as TGTGCCAGCAGTAAAGTAGCCTACAATGAGCAGTTCTTC.

The chain is built from TRBV28 and TRBJ2-2; D is perhaps TRBD1 (6 bases). V was clipped by 1 base and J by 3 bases, with 12 bases between them. From germline, CDR1 is MDHEN and CDR2 SYDVKM. CDR3 length: 16 amino acids. The CDR3 protein is CASSLYRQAYTGELFF. The CDR3 DNA follows: TGTGCCAGCAGTTTATACCGACAGGCCTACACCGGGGAGCTGTTTTTT. The variable domain in full, completed from reference TRBV28 and TRBJ2-2, reads DVKVTQSSRYLVKRTGEKVFLECVQDMDHENMFWYRQDPGLGLRLIYFSYDVKMKEKGDIPEGYSVSREKKERFSLILESASTNQTSMYLCASSLYRQAYTGELFFGEGSRLTVL.

The rearrangement links TRBV7-9 to TRBJ2-1, with 14 bases matching TRBD2. Germline lookup yields CDR1 SEHNR and CDR2 FQNEAQ (reference sequence). The V and J ends lost 2 bases and 6 bases, in that order; junction bases with no gene match: 3. The CDR3 length is 16 residues. This CDR3 is CASSLLGTSGSNEQFF. The DNA of the CDR3 is TGTGCCAGCAGCTTACTCGGGACTAGCGGGAGCAATGAGCAGTTCTTC.

This clone was detected a few times. The rearrangement links TRBV5-8 to TRBJ2-7, with 10 bases that match TRBD2. The CDR3 contains 16 residues. With V trimmed by 9 bases and J by 4 bases, 16 bases remained unmatched. The germline V gene has CDR1 SGHTS and CDR2 YDEGEE. The CDR3 DNA sequence: TGTGCCACAAACAAACTCCCGGGACTAGCGTCTTACGAGCAGTACTTC. Its translation: CATNKLPGLASYEQYF.

The chain employs TRBV28 and TRBJ2-7, with a possible D match to TRBD2 (5 bases). The CDR3 contains 17 residues. Trimming cost V 6 bases and J 0 bases, with 21 bases left between them. From germline, CDR1 is MDHEN and CDR2 SYDVKM. The CDR3 DNA is TGTGCCAGCAGCCTATTGGACGGGGTGGGGAACTCCTACGAGCAGTACTTC. This translates into CASSLLDGVGNSYEQYF.